This TCR beta chain was identified in a study of T cell clonotyping in hematopoietic cell transplantation. Overall study: Recipients' pretransplant samples followed cytoreduction. Findings and caveats of the study: After transplant, recipient diversity fell while pathologically expanded clonotypes grew through day 180. Higher Inverse Simpson Index values in graft donor and pretransplant recipient predicted broader posttransplant TCR diversity.

Between the trimmed V and J ends, which lost 5 bases and 0 bases, there was a span of 14 bases. This CDR3 comprises 16 residues. CDR1 is SNHLY, CDR2 FYNNEI, per germline. TCRdb keeps only in-frame clones here, not all; method: immunoSEQ multiplex PCR. This table holds roughly 9,000 clones, about 90% found once. As to this clone: Its antigen is unknown.

Time point in this sample: recipient sample about 28 days before transplant, after cytoreduction. Recipient blood drawn about 28 days pretransplant and days 30, 100, 180 after. The chain is built from TRBV2 and TRBJ1-5; D not certain. This clonotype was sampled from a woman in her sixties or seventies with acute myeloid leukemia. Some clones in this sample may be carry-over from other donors' samples. Specimen: peripheral blood mononuclear cells, collected before stem cell transplant. This CDR3 reads CASSPHPGDSNQPQHF. The CDR3 nucleotides read TGTGCCAGCAGTCCTCACCCTGGGGATAGCAATCAGCCCCAGCATTTT.